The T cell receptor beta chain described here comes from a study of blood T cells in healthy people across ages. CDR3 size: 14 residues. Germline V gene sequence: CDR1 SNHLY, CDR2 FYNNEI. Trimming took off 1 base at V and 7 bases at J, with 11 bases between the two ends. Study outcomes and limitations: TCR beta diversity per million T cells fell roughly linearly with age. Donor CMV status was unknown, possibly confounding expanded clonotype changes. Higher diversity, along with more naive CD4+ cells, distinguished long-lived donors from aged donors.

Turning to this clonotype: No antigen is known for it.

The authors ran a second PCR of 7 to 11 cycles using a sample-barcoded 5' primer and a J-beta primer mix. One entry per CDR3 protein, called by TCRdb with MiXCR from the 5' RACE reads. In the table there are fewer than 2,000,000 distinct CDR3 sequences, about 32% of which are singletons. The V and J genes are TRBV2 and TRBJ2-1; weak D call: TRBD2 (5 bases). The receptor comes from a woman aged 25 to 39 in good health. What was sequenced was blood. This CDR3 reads CASSEERTRNEQFF. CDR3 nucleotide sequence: TGTGCCAGCAGTGAAGAGCGGACTCGGAATGAGCAGTTCTTC. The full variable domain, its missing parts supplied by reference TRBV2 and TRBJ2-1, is EPEVTQTPSHQVTQMGQEVILRCVPISNHLYFYWYRQILGQKVEFLVSFYNNEISEKSEIFDDQFSVERPDGSNFTLKIRSTKLEDSAMYFCASSEERTRNEQFFGPGTRLTVL.